The 26 T cell receptor beta chains below come from one sample, sequenced in a study of blood T cell repertoires in COVID-19. Libraries were prepared by immunoSEQ multiplex PCR; TCRdb keeps only in-frame clonotypes and omits some of them. This repertoire shows over 130,000 clones, about four fifths found once; its top ten account for 1.5% to 2%. The sequenced material came from PBMCs or T cells enriched from blood (not recorded which). The receptors originated from a woman aged 18-29 years who had been exposed to COVID-19.

This chain connects TRBV4-2 to TRBJ2-7; tentative D call: TRBD1 (6 bases). CDR3 length equals 16 residues. Germline CDR1 and CDR2: LGHNA and YNFKEQ. The V gene lost 0 bases and the J gene lost 0 bases, with 12 bases spanning the gap. The CDR3 spells CASSQDGQLLSYEQYF. In DNA, the CDR3 is TGTGCCAGCAGCCAAGATGGACAGCTACTCTCCTACGAGCAGTACTTC.

The gene calls are TRBV7-6 and TRBJ1-1; D ambiguous. Germline CDR1 and CDR2: SGHVS and FNYEAQ. The ends were cut back, 2 bases at V and 1 base at J, with 8 bases in the middle. The CDR3 covers 14 residues. The DNA for the CDR3 is TGTGCCAGCAGCTTATCCCCAGAGAACACTGAAGCTTTCTTT. This encodes CASSLSPENTEAFF.

The genes are TRBV4-2 and TRBJ1-3; D not certain. V gave up 0 bases and J gave up 4 bases, with 10 bases separating them. Per the germline V gene, CDR1 is LGHNA and CDR2 is YNFKEQ. This CDR3 is built from 15 residues. The CDR3 region is CASSQDRPSGNTIYF. DNA of the CDR3: TGTGCCAGCAGCCAAGACAGGCCCTCGGGAAACACCATATATTTT.

The chain links TRBV6-2 or TRBV6-3 to TRBJ1-1; D is uncertain. The CDR3 totals 12 residues. The V end lost 5 bases, the J end lost 11 bases, and 15 bases lay between the germline ends. In germline, CDR1 is MNHEY, CDR2 SVGEGT. CDR3 bases: TGTGCCAGCAGTCTCCTGTTGGGGAGTGCTTTCTTT. Protein product: CASSLLLGSAFF.

This clone has a single count. The chain is built from TRBV9 and TRBJ2-1; possible D gene TRBD1, 5 bases. Deletions cut 3 bases from V and 2 bases from J, with 18 bases between. Germline CDR1 and CDR2: SGDLS and YYNGEE. This CDR3 spans 17 amino acids. The CDR3 spells CASSASPGFNTYNEQFF. The CDR3 nucleotides are TGTGCCAGCAGCGCCAGTCCAGGGTTCAATACCTACAATGAGCAGTTCTTC.

The chain employs TRBV7-9 and TRBJ1-1; D gene uncertain. Between the trimmed V and J ends, which lost 3 bases and 4 bases, there was a span of 3 bases. This CDR3 is 11 amino acids long. Germline-derived CDR1 and CDR2 are SEHNR and FQNEAQ (reference sequence). Here the CDR3 DNA reads TGTGCCAGCAGCTTCCTCACTGAAGCTTTCTTT. Translated, it gives CASSFLTEAFF.

This clone was observed a few times. The chain employs TRBV2 and TRBJ2-5, with 13 nucleotides matching TRBD2. From germline, CDR1 is SNHLY and CDR2 FYNNEI. V trimming: 4 bases; J trimming: 5 bases; junction bases outside the gene matches: 7. The CDR3 covers 16 residues. CDR3 nucleotides: TGTGCCAGCAGTGGGCGACTAGCGGGAGGTGGGGAGACCCAGTACTTC. Protein sequence: CASSGRLAGGGETQYF.

The J gene is TRBJ1-6, the V gene TRBV11-2; D might be TRBD1 (6 bases). V was shortened by 2 bases and J by 5 bases, with 13 bases between the two germline ends. CDR3 size: 16 residues. Germline V lookup: CDR1 SGHAT, CDR2 FQNNGV. The CDR3: CASSLFGTGNNSPLHF. CDR3 coding DNA: TGTGCCAGCAGCTTATTCGGAACAGGGAATAATTCACCCCTCCACTTT.

A single count supports this clone. This chain joins TRBV24-1 and TRBJ2-3; D is unresolved. CDR3 length equals 12 residues. The germline V and J ends were trimmed by 4 bases and 4 bases, with 5 bases remaining between them. CDR1 is KGHDR and CDR2 is SFDVKD in the germline V gene. Here the CDR3 reads CATSDRSDTQYF. The CDR3 DNA sequence: TGTGCCACCAGTGACCGGTCAGATACGCAGTATTTT.

This chain uses TRBV2 with TRBJ2-4; the D gene is possibly TRBD1 (5 bases). V was shortened by 6 bases and J by 3 bases, with 18 bases between the two germline ends. CDR1 and CDR2 from the germline V gene are SNHLY and FYNNEI. The CDR3 contains 16 residues. The CDR3 spells CASREQVTHDKNIQYF. The CDR3 bases are TGTGCCAGCAGGGAACAGGTGACCCATGACAAAAACATTCAGTACTTC.

The chain links TRBV10-3 to TRBJ1-1; maybe TRBD1 (6 bases). Trimming removed 8 bases from V and 1 base from J, with 8 bases in between. Germline V lookup: CDR1 ENHRY, CDR2 SYGVKD. The CDR3 consists of 12 residues. This chain's CDR3 is CAIGGQNTEAFF. CDR3 nucleotide sequence: TGTGCCATCGGGGGCCAGAACACTGAAGCTTTCTTT.

This clone has only one observation. The gene calls are TRBV19 and TRBJ1-1; 8 bases agree with TRBD1. The CDR3 is made up of 14 amino acids. The V and J ends lost 1 base and 4 bases, in that order; junction bases with no gene match: 2. Germline CDR1 is LNHDA and CDR2 is SQIVND (reference sequence). In DNA form, the CDR3 reads TGTGCCAGTAGTATAGGGACAGGGACCACTGAAGCTTTCTTT. Protein sequence: CASSIGTGTTEAFF. The variable domain in full, with the rest retrieved from reference TRBV19 and TRBJ1-1, is DGGITQSPKYLFRKEGQNVTLSCEQNLNHDAMYWYRQDPGQGLRLIYYSQIVNDFQKGDIAEGYSVSREKKESFPLTVTSAQKNPTAFYLCASSIGTGTTEAFFGQGTRLTVV.

This chain joins TRBV7-9 and TRBJ1-5, with D possibly matching TRBD1 (5 bases). CDR3 length: 15 residues. CDR1 and CDR2 from the germline V gene are SEHNR and FQNEAQ (reference sequence). With 3 bases removed from V and 5 bases from J, the gap between germline ends came to 14 bases. The CDR3 DNA reads TGTGCCAGCAGCTTGGGTCAGGGTGGAGATCAGCCCCAGCATTTT. Its protein product is CASSLGQGGDQPQHF.

The V gene is TRBV3-1 (or the pseudogene TRBV3-2), the J gene TRBJ2-2; D is perhaps TRBD2 (6 bases). V dropped 1 base and J dropped 4 bases, with 10 bases sitting between them. Germline loops: CDR1 LGHDT, CDR2 YNNKEL (reference sequence). This CDR3 spans 15 amino acids. CDR3 region: CASSQAGVGTGELFF. CDR3 nucleotides: TGTGCCAGCAGCCAAGCGGGAGTGGGCACCGGGGAGCTGTTTTTT.

The V call is TRBV6-5, the J call TRBJ2-7, with TRBD1 matching 9 bases. This CDR3 has 13 amino acids. CDR1 and CDR2 from the germline V gene are MNHEY and SVGAGI. V dropped 6 bases and J dropped 3; count of bases not matched to a gene: 3. The CDR3 DNA follows: TGTGCCAGCAGGGGACAGGGAATCTACGAGCAGTACTTC. Its protein is CASRGQGIYEQYF.

This clone showed up just once. CDR3 sequence (DNA): TGTGCCAGCAGGAAGGACAGGGGCTCTGGAAACACCATATATTTT. Translated: CASRKDRGSGNTIYF. This chain uses TRBV7-6 with TRBJ1-3, with 9 nucleotides matching TRBD1. Germline V lookup: CDR1 SGHVS, CDR2 FNYEAQ. This CDR3 is built from 15 residues. V was pared by 6 bases and J by 0 bases, with 3 bases of the junction left unmatched.

The chain has TRBV6-1 and TRBJ1-4; D perhaps matches TRBD1 (6 bases). V shed 3 bases and J shed 0 bases, with 11 bases lying between them. Germline V CDR1 and CDR2: MNHNS, SASEGT. The CDR3 is 16 residues long. CDR3 coding DNA: TGTGCCAGCAGTGATGGGAGACAGGCAACTAATGAAAAACTGTTTTTT. This codes for CASSDGRQATNEKLFF.

This chain connects TRBV19 to TRBJ1-6, with TRBD1 identical over 11 bases. The CDR3 is 14 residues long. V lost 9 bases, J lost 9 bases, and 7 bases stayed unmatched. Germline CDR1 is LNHDA and CDR2 is SQIVND (reference sequence). CDR3 coding DNA: TGTGCCAGCCACGCCGGGACAGGGGGTTCACCCCTCCACTTT. Residues: CASHAGTGGSPLHF.

V and J are TRBV7-6 and TRBJ1-6, with D unclear. The germline CDR1 and CDR2 sequences are SGHVS and FNYEAQ. The CDR3 loop spans 14 amino acids. The V gene lost 1 base and the J gene lost 6 bases, with 7 bases spanning the gap. The CDR3 DNA reads as TGTGCCAGCAGCTTAGGACAAACTAATTCACCCCTCCACTTT. Translated, it gives CASSLGQTNSPLHF.

This sequence joins TRBV5-1 and TRBJ2-5; maybe TRBD2 (5 bases). The germline V gene encodes CDR1 SGHRS and CDR2 YFSETQ. V was pared by 0 bases and J by 4 bases, with 16 bases between. The CDR3 has 16 amino acids. The CDR3 DNA reads as TGCGCCAGCAGCTTGGCGGGAACTTATTCGGCAGAGACCCAGTACTTC. Protein: CASSLAGTYSAETQYF.

This clone was seen only once. The chain carries TRBV7-2 and TRBJ1-1; tentative D call: TRBD1 (5 bases). There are 14 residues in the CDR3. Germline CDR1 SGHTA, CDR2 FQGNSA. Deletions cut 5 bases from V and 3 bases from J, with 13 bases between. In nucleotides, the CDR3 is TGTGCCAGCAGCGTACAGCAGGGTCACACTGAAGCTTTCTTT. Protein: CASSVQQGHTEAFF.

V and J are TRBV18 and TRBJ1-1; 8 bases map to TRBD1. Germline values: CDR1 KGHSH, CDR2 LQKENI. V shed 3 bases and J 1 base; nucleotides not matched to a gene: 10. CDR3 length: 17 amino acids. The CDR3 region has the DNA TGTGCCAGCTCACCCGGACAGGGTGCTAATAAGAACACTGAAGCTTTCTTT. It yields the protein CASSPGQGANKNTEAFF.

J is TRBJ1-1 and V is TRBV7-2; the match to TRBD1 covers 8 bases. Germline-derived CDR1 and CDR2 are SGHTA and FQGNSA. The CDR3 spans 14 residues. The V segment lost 1 base and the J segment 11 bases; nucleotides outside the gene matches: 9. CDR3 sequence (DNA): TGTGCCAGCAGCTTAGAGGGCAGGGGGCAATTGGCTTTCTTT. Translation: CASSLEGRGQLAFF. The complete variable domain, with remaining parts taken from reference TRBV7-2 and TRBJ1-1, reads GAGVSQSPSNKVTEKGKDVELRCDPISGHTALYWYRQSLGQGLEFLIYFQGNSAPDKSGLPSDRFSAERTGGSVSTLTIQRTQQEDSAVYLCASSLEGRGQLAFFGQGTRLTVV.

This chain uses TRBV6-5 with TRBJ2-7, with 10 positions matching TRBD1. Germline V lookup: CDR1 MNHEY, CDR2 SVGAGI. This CDR3 region has 15 residues. V dropped 6 bases and J dropped 0; count of bases not matched to a gene: 5. The CDR3 DNA reads as TGTGCCAGCAGGGACCGACAGGGGGCCTCCTACGAGCAGTACTTC. Protein: CASRDRQGASYEQYF.

The CDR3 nucleotides are TGTGCCAGCAGCCCCCATGAACAGGGCCGCTACGAGCAGTACTTC. Amino acid sequence: CASSPHEQGRYEQYF. The chain couples TRBV7-3 to TRBJ2-7; tentatively, D is TRBD1 (6 bases). The CDR3 is 15 amino acids. V was cut by 5 bases and J by 3 bases, with 17 bases left in between. Germline V gene sequence: CDR1 SGHTA, CDR2 FQGTGA. The complete variable domain, with remaining parts taken from reference TRBV7-3 and TRBJ2-7, reads GAGVSQTPSNKVTEKGKYVELRCDPISGHTALYWYRQSLGQGPEFLIYFQGTGAADDSGLPNDRFFAVRPEGSVSTLKIQRTERGDSAVYLCASSPHEQGRYEQYFGPGTRLTVT.

This sequence joins TRBV14 and TRBJ1-2; TRBD1 might be the D (6 bases). V lost 1 base and J lost 2, with 11 bases in between. CDR1 and CDR2 from the germline V gene are SGHDN and FVKESK. The CDR3 length is 15 residues. CDR3 coding DNA: TGTGCCAGCAGCCAAGTCGTCACAGGGAACTATGGCTACACCTTC. Translating it yields CASSQVVTGNYGYTF.